What follows is one TCR beta chain and its context. Its antigen remains unknown. These data are taken from a study of graft-versus-host responses after intestinal transplantation. TCRdb keeps only in-frame clones here, not all; method: immunoSEQ multiplex PCR. The sample lists roughly 38,000 clones; around 94% were seen once. Study outcomes and limitations: Maximum circulating GvH clone levels tracked with early post-transplant HvG decreases. Those patients showing graft-donor T cell macrochimerism displayed high graft-versus-host to host-versus-graft clonal ratios in allografts.

With 4 bases removed from V and 1 base from J, the gap between germline ends came to 12 bases. Germline loops: CDR1 SGHNT, CDR2 YYREEE (reference sequence). The CDR3 is 14 residues long. The sequences come from PBMCs, collected 16 days after intestinal transplant. The TCR sequence derives from a human patient who received an intestinal transplant, so some T cells may come from the graft donor. The genes are TRBV5-4 and TRBJ2-7, with D maybe TRBD2 (5 bases). CDR3 sequence: CASSLEAPSYEQYF. CDR3 coding DNA: TGTGCCAGCAGCCTGGAGGCGCCTTCCTACGAGCAGTACTTC.